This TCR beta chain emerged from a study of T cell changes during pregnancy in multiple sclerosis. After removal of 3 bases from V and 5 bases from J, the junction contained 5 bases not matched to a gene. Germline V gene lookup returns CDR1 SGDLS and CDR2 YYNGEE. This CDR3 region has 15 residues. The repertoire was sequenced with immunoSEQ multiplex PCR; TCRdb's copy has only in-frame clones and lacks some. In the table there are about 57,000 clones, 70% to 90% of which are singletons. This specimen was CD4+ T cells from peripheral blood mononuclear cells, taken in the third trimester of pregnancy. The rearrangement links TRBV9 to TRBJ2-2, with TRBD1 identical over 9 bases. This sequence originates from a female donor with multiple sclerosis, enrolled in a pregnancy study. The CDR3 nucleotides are TGTGCCAGCAGCGGTGGACAGGGGTGGACCGGGGAGCTGTTTTTT. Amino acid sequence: CASSGGQGWTGELFF.